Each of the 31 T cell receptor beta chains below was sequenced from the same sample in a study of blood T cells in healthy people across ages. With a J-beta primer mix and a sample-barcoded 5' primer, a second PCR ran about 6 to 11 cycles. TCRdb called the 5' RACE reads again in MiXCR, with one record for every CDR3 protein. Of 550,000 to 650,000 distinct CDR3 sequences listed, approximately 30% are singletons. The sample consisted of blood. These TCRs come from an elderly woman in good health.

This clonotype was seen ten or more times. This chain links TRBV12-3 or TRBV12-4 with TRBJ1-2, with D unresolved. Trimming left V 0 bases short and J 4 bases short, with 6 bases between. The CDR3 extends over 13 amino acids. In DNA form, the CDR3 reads TGTGCCAGCAGTTTAGCAGGGCGCTATGGCTACACCTTC. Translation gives CASSLAGRYGYTF.

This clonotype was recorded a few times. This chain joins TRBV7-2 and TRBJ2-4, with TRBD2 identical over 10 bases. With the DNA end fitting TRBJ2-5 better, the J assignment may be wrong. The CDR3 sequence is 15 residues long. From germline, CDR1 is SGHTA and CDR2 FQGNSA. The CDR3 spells CASSPHLAGVVTQYF. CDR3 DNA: TGTGCCAGCAGCCCTCATCTAGCGGGAGTAGTGACCCAGTACTTC.

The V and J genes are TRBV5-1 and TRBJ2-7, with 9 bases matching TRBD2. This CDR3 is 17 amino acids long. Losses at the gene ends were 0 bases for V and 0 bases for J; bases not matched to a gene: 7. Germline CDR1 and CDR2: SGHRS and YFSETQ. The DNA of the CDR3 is TGCGCCAGCAGCTTGGGGAGACTAGCGGAAAGCTCCTACGAGCAGTACTTC. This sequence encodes CASSLGRLAESSYEQYF.

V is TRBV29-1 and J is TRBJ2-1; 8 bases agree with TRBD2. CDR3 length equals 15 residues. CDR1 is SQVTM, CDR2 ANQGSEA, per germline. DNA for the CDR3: TGCGGCGCCTCCGTACCAGCGGGGGCATACAATGAGCAGTTCTTC. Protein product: CGASVPAGAYNEQFF.

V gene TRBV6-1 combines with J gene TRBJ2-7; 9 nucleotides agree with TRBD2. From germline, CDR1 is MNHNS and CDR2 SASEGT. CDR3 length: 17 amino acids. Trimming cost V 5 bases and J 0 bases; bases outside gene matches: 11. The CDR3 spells CASSQFRTSVSSYEQYF. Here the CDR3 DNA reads TGTGCCAGCAGTCAGTTTCGGACTAGCGTGAGCTCCTACGAGCAGTACTTC.

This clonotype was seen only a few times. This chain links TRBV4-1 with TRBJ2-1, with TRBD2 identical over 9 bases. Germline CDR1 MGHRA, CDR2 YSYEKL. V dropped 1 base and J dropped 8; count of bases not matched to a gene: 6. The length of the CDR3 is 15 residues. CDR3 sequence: CASSQGPAGGYEQFF. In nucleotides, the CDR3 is TGCGCCAGCAGCCAAGGTCCAGCGGGGGGCTATGAGCAGTTCTTC.

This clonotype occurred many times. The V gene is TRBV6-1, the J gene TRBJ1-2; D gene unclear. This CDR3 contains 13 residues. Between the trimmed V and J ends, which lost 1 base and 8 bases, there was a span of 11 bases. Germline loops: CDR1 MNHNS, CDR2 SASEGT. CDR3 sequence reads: CASSEGGVWGYTF. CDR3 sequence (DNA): TGTGCCAGCAGTGAAGGTGGAGTATGGGGCTACACCTTC.

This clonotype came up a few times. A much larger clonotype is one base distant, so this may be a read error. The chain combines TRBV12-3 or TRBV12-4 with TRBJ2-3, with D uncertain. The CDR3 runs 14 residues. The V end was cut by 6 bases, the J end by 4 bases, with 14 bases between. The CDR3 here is CASSRMGMADTQYF. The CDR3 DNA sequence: TGTGCCAGCAGCCGTATGGGGATGGCAGATACGCAGTATTTT.

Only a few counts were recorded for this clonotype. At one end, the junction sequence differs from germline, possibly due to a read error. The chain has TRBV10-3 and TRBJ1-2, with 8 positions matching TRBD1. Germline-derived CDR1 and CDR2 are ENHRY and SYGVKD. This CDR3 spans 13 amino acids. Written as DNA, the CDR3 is TGTGCCATCAGTGAGATCGGACAGGGAGGCTGCACCTTC. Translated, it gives CAISEIGQGGCTF.

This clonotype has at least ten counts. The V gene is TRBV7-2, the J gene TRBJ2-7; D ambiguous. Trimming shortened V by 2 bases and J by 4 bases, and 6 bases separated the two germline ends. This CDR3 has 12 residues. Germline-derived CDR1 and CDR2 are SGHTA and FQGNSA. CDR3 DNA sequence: TGTGCCAGCAGCTTATCTCAGTACGAGCAGTACTTC. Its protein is CASSLSQYEQYF.

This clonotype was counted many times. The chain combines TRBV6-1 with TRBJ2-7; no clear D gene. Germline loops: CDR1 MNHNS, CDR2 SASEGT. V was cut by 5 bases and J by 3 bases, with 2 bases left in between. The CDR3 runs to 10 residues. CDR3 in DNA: TGTGCCAGCAGTAACTACGAGCAGTACTTC. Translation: CASSNYEQYF.

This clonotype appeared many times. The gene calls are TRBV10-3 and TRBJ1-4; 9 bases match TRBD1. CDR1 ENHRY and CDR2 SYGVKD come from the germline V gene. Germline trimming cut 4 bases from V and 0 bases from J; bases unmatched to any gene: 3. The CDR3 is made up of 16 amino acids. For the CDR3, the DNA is TGTGCCATCAGTGGACAGGGGGGGGCAACTAATGAAAAACTGTTTTTT. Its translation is CAISGQGGATNEKLFF.

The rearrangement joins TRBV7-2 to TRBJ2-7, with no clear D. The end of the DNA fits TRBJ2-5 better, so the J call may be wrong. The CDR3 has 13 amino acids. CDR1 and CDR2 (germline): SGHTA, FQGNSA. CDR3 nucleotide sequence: TGTGCCAGCAGCTTTCGTAGAGGAGAGACCCAGTACTTC. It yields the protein CASSFRRGETQYF.

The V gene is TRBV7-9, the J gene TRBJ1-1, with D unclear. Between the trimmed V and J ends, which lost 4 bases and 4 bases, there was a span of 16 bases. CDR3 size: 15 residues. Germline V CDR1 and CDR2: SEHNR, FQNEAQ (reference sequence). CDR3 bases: TGTGCCAGCAGCTCGGACCGACATCGCAGCACTGAAGCTTTCTTT. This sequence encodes CASSSDRHRSTEAFF.

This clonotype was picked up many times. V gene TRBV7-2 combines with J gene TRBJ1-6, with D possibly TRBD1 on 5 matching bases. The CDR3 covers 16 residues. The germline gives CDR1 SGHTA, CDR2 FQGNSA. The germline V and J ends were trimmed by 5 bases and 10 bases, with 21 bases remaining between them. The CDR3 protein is CASSRSGGNRHSPLHF. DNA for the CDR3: TGTGCCAGCAGCCGGTCGGGGGGGAACAGGCACTCACCCCTCCACTTT.

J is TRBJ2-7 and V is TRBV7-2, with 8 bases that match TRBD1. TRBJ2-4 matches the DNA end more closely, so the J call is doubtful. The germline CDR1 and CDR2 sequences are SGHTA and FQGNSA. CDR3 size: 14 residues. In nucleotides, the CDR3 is TGTGCCAGCAGCTCCAGACAGGGGTCCTCCATTCAGTACTTC. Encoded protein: CASSSRQGSSIQYF.

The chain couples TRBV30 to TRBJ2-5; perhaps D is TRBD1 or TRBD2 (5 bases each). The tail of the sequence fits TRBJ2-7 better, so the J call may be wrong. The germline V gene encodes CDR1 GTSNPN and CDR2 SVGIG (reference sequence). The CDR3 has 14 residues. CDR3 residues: CAWSVWGRSYEQYF. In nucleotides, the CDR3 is TGTGCCTGGAGTGTCTGGGGGAGAAGCTACGAGCAGTACTTC.

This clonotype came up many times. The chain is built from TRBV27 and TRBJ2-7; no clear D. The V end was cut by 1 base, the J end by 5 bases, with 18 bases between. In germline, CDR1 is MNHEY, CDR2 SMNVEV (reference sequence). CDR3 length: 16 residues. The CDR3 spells CASSLYPRAPSDEQYF. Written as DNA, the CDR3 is TGTGCCAGCAGTTTATATCCCCGGGCCCCCTCTGACGAGCAGTACTTC.

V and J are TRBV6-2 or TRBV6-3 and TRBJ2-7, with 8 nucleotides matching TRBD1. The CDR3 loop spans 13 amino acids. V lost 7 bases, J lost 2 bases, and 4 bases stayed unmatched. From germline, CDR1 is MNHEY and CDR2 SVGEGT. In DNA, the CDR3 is TGTGCCAGCAAAACGGACAGGGCCTACGAGCAGTACTTC. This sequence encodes CASKTDRAYEQYF.

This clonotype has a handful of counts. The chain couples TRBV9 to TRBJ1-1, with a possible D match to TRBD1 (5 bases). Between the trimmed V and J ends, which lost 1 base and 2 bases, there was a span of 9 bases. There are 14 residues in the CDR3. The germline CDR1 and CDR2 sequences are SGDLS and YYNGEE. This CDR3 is CASSVTGTNTEAFF. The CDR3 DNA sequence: TGTGCCAGCAGCGTAACCGGGACTAACACTGAAGCTTTCTTT.

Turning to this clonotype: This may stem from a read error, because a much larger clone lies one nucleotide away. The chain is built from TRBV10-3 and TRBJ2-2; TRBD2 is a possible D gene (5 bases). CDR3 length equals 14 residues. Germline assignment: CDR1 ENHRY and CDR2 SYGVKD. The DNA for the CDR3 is TGTGCCAGCCTTGGAGACACGTCCACCGGGGAGCCGTTTTTT. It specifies CASLGDTSTGEPFF.

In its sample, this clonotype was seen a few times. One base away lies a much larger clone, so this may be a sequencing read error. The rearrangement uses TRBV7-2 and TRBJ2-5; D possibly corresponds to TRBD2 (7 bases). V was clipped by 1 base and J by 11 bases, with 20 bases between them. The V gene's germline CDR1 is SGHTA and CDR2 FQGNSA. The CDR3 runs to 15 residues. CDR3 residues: CASSLGGGPAGEQYF. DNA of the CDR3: TGTGCCAGCAGCTTAGGGGGGGGGCCGGCAGGGGAGCAGTACTTC.

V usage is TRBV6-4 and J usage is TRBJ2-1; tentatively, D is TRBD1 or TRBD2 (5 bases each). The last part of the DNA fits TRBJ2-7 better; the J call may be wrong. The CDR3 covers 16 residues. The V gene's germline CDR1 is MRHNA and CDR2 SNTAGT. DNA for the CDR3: TGTGCCAGCAGTGACTCAGGGCAGGGACCCTACAATGAGCAGTACTTC. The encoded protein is CASSDSGQGPYNEQYF.

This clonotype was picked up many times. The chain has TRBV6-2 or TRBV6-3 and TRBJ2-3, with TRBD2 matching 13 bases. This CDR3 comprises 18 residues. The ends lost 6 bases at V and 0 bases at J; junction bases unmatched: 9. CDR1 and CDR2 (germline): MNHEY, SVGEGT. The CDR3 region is CASSPGLAGPTSTDTQYF. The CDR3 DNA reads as TGTGCCAGCAGCCCGGGACTAGCGGGGCCTACTAGCACAGATACGCAGTATTTT.

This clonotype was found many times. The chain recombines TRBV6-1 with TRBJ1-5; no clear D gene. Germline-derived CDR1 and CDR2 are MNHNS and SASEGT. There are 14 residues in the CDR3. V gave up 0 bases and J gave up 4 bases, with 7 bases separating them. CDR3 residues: CASSEALRNQPQHF. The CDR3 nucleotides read TGTGCCAGCAGTGAAGCGCTCAGGAATCAGCCCCAGCATTTT.

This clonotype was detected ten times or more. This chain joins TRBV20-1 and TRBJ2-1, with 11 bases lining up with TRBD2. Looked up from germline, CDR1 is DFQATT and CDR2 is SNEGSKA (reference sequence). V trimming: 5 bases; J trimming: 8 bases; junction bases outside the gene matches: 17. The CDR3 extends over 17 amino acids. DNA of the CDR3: TGCAGTGCTGGAGTTCTAGCGGGAGGCCAAGGTGACGATGAGCAGTTCTTC. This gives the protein CSAGVLAGGQGDDEQFF.

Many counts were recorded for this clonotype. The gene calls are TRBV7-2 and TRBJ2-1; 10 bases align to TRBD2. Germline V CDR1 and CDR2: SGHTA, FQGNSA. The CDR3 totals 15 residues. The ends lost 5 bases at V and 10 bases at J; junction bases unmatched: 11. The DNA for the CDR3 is TGTGCCAGCAGCCGAAGTAGCGGGGGGCGCGACGAGCAGTTCTTC. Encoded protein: CASSRSSGGRDEQFF.

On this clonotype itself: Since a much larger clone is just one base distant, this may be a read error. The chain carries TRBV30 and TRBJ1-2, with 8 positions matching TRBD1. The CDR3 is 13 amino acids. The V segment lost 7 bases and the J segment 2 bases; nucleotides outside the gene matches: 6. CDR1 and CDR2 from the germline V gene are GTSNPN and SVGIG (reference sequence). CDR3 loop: CAYHRTGNYGYTF. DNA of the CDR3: TGTGCCTACCATCGGACAGGGAACTATGGCTACACCTTC.

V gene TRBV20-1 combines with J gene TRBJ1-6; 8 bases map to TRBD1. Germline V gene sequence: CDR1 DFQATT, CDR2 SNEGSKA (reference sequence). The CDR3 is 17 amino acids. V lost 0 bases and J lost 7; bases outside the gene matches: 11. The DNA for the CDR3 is TGCAGTGCTAGAGAGGAGAGGACAGGGAAACTAAATTCACCCCTCCACTTT. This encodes CSAREERTGKLNSPLHF.

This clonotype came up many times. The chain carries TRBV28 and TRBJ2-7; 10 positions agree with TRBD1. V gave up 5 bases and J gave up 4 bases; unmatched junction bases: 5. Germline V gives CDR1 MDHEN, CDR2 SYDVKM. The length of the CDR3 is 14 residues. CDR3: CASSETGGVYEQYF. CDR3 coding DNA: TGTGCCAGCAGTGAGACAGGGGGCGTTTACGAGCAGTACTTC. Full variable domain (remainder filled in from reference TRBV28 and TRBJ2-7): DVKVTQSSRYLVKRTGEKVFLECVQDMDHENMFWYRQDPGLGLRLIYFSYDVKMKEKGDIPEGYSVSREKKERFSLILESASTNQTSMYLCASSETGGVYEQYFGPGTRLTVT.

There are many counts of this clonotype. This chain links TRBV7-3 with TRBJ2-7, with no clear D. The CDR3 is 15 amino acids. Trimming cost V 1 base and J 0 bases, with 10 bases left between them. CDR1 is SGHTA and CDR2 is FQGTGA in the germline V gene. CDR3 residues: CASSLIRLNSYEQYF. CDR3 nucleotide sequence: TGTGCCAGCAGCTTAATCCGTCTGAACTCCTACGAGCAGTACTTC. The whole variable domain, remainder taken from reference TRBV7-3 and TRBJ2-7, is GAGVSQTPSNKVTEKGKYVELRCDPISGHTALYWYRQSLGQGPEFLIYFQGTGAADDSGLPNDRFFAVRPEGSVSTLKIQRTERGDSAVYLCASSLIRLNSYEQYFGPGTRLTVT.